The source of this T cell receptor beta chain is a study of vaccination effects on CD4 cells after COVID-19. Overall study: Samples that were drawn after vaccination came a median of 72 days after the second dose. Wells containing a few million PBMC each were cultured with approximately 10 IU/ml IL-2 and 8.5 to 10 ug/ml peptides.

Isolation of CD4+ T cells took place after 10 days of culture. Subjects were given two BNT162b2 or mRNA-1273 vaccine doses. Prior SARS-CoV-2 infection was absent in the vaccine recipients, as shown by negative nucleocapsid antibodies. This clone was counted once. Antigen: not known. Germline assignment: CDR1 MDHEN and CDR2 SYDVKM. V shed 5 bases, J shed 7 bases, and the junction held 14 bases outside the gene matches. The CDR3 length is 16 residues. Study-wide results and limits: Researchers report that only 1 of 255 vaccine-induced clones in healthy vaccinees cross-reacted with common cold coronaviruses.

Clones were sequenced by immunoSEQ multiplex PCR, and TCRdb holds only the in-frame ones, with some missing. Of tens of thousands of clones listed, approximately 73% are singletons. This TCR came from a human donor who received a COVID-19 vaccine. The chain combines TRBV28 with TRBJ1-1, with 9 bases that match TRBD1. The material sequenced was CD4+ T cells from PBMCs cultured without peptide, taken after COVID-19 vaccination. CDR3 nucleotide sequence: TGTGCCAGCAGTCGCAGACAGGGGGGTCAAGTACTTGAAGCTTTCTTT. Its protein is CASSRRQGGQVLEAFF.